This entry lists 9 T cell receptor beta chains sequenced from one sample in a study of T cells in localized non-small cell lung cancer. Sequenced by immunoSEQ multiplex PCR; TCRdb stores in-frame clones only, minus some. The table lists tens of thousands of clones, approximately 78% of them singletons. Specimen: peripheral blood, collected before any cancer treatment. The receptors here all came from a male donor at least 60 years old with stage II squamous cell lung carcinoma.

The V gene is TRBV30, the J gene TRBJ2-1; D is undetermined. Germline CDR1 reads GTSNPN; CDR2 reads SVGIG (reference sequence). This CDR3 is 10 amino acids long. The ends were cut back, 0 bases at V and 10 bases at J, with 4 bases in the middle. In nucleotides, the CDR3 is TGTGCCTGGAGTGTTGGAGAGCAGTTCTTC. Translation gives CAWSVGEQFF. Full variable domain (missing parts from reference TRBV30 and TRBJ2-1): SQTIHQWPATLVQPVGSPLSLECTVEGTSNPNLYWYRQAAGRGLQLLFYSVGIGQISSEVPQNLSASRPQDRQFILSSKKLLLSDSGFYLCAWSVGEQFFGPGTRLTVL.

CDR3: CASSLGETRHFSGNTIYF. In DNA, the CDR3 is TGTGCCAGCAGCTTGGGGGAGACCAGACATTTCTCTGGAAACACCATATATTTT. J is TRBJ1-3 and V is TRBV5-6; D is ambiguous. CDR1 SGHDT and CDR2 YYEEEE come from the germline V gene. Trimming stripped 0 bases from V and 0 bases from J, with 16 bases between. The CDR3 loop spans 18 amino acids. Full variable domain (remainder filled in from reference TRBV5-6 and TRBJ1-3): DAGVTQSPTHLIKTRGQQVTLRCSPKSGHDTVSWYQQALGQGPQFIFQYYEEEERQRGNFPDRFSGHQFPNYSSELNVNALLLGDSALYLCASSLGETRHFSGNTIYFGEGSWLTVV.

This clone was observed once. The chain uses TRBV7-8 and TRBJ1-1, with D possibly being TRBD1 (6 bases). In germline, CDR1 is SGHVS, CDR2 FQNEAQ. V was clipped by 0 bases and J by 3 bases, with 11 bases between them. The CDR3 is 15 amino acids. The DNA for the CDR3 is TGTGCCAGCAGCTTAGCGGGAGGGGGAGACACTGAAGCTTTCTTT. This translates into CASSLAGGGDTEAFF.

The J gene is TRBJ1-4, the V gene TRBV5-4; no reliable D call. The CDR3 is made up of 14 amino acids. Germline CDR1 reads SGHNT; CDR2 reads YYREEE (reference sequence). V lost 10 bases and J lost 0, with 13 bases in between. This CDR3 reads CAVARAATNEKLFF. In DNA, the CDR3 is TGTGCCGTAGCCCGAGCCGCAACTAATGAAAAACTGTTTTTT.

This chain's CDR3 is CASSPRTDTQYF. CDR3 sequence (DNA): TGTGCCAGCAGTCCCCGGACAGATACGCAGTATTTT. The chain employs TRBV28 and TRBJ2-3; D gene ambiguous. V was pared by 5 bases and J by 3 bases, with 6 bases between. This CDR3 contains 12 residues. Germline CDR1 MDHEN, CDR2 SYDVKM.

V is TRBV2 and J is TRBJ2-2; possible D gene TRBD1, 6 bases. V was pared by 4 bases and J by 2 bases, with 17 bases between. The CDR3 is made up of 17 amino acids. Germline lookup yields CDR1 SNHLY and CDR2 FYNNEI. CDR3 nucleotides: TGTGCCAGCAGTGGGACAGTTATCTCCCACAACACCGGGGAGCTGTTTTTT. Its protein product is CASSGTVISHNTGELFF.

V gene TRBV18 combines with J gene TRBJ1-2, with D perhaps matching TRBD1 (6 bases). The V gene's germline CDR1 is KGHSH and CDR2 LQKENI. The CDR3 sequence is 12 residues long. The V end was cut by 3 bases, the J end by 6 bases, with 8 bases between. This CDR3 reads CASSPRTDGYTF. CDR3 bases: TGTGCCAGCTCACCCAGGACAGATGGCTACACCTTC.

The sample holds one count of this clone. V is TRBV11-2 and J is TRBJ1-2; D not resolved. Looked up from germline, CDR1 is SGHAT and CDR2 is FQNNGV. Trimming removed 4 bases at V and 3 bases at J, with 21 bases between. This CDR3 region has 17 residues. The chain's CDR3 is CASSSRHSPRDDYGYTF. The CDR3 region has the DNA TGTGCCAGCAGCTCGAGGCACAGCCCCCGAGATGACTATGGCTACACCTTC.

Regarding this clone: The same CDR3 also results from other DNA sequences found in this sample. This rearrangement joins TRBV5-4 to TRBJ2-3; TRBD2 agrees at 12 bases. J lost 4 bases, V lost 1 base, and 1 base had no gene match. This CDR3 region has 15 residues. CDR1 is SGHNT, CDR2 YYREEE, per germline (reference sequence). Written as DNA, the CDR3 is TGTGCCAGCAGCTTGAGACTAGCGGGAGCAGATACGCAGTATTTT. Amino acids: CASSLRLAGADTQYF.